This T cell receptor beta chain was identified in a study of blood T cells in healthy people across ages. A second PCR of 7 to 11 cycles used a sample-barcoded 5' primer and a J-beta primer mix. Each CDR3 protein is one row after TCRdb ran MiXCR on the 5' RACE reads. The data hold some 900,000 distinct CDR3 sequences, with approximately 49% observed a single time. Sequenced material: blood. The receptor comes from a man aged 30 to 45 in good health.

This CDR3 is CASSLQNRQLGGNSPLHF. As DNA, the CDR3 is TGCGCCAGCAGCCTCCAGAACAGACAGTTGGGAGGTAATTCACCCCTCCACTTT. The chain couples TRBV4-3 to TRBJ1-6, with D tentatively TRBD1 (5 bases). The CDR3 is made up of 18 amino acids. The germline V gene has CDR1 LGHNA and CDR2 YSLEER. V shed 4 bases and J shed 6 bases, with 22 bases lying between them.